The entry that follows covers one T cell receptor beta chain sequence. The data were obtained in a study of shared clonotypes between healthy human individuals. The protocol was immunoSEQ multiplex PCR, while the TCRdb copy is restricted to in-frame clones and leaves out a portion. Among approximately 1,500,000 clones, approximately 98% were seen once, and the ten largest hold less than 0.55%. CDR3 length equals 15 residues. V lost 0 bases, J lost 9 bases, and 15 bases lay in between. The V gene's germline CDR1 is SGHVS and CDR2 FNYEAQ. The origin of this receptor is a man between 25 and 39 years old in good health. The rearrangement links TRBV7-6 to TRBJ2-1; perhaps TRBD2 as D (6 bases). The sequencing input was naive CD4+ T cells sorted from blood. Specified subset: CD45RA+ positively selected. The CDR3 here is CASSLAGEALAEQFF. CDR3 nucleotide sequence: TGTGCCAGCAGCTTAGCCGGGGAGGCGCTTGCTGAGCAGTTCTTC. Full variable domain (remainder filled in from reference TRBV7-6 and TRBJ2-1): GAGVSQSPRYKVTKRGQDVALRCDPISGHVSLYWYRQALGQGPEFLTYFNYEAQQDKSGLPNDRFSAERPEGSISTLTIQRTEQRDSAMYRCASSLAGEALAEQFFGPGTRLTVL.